These 24 T cell receptor beta chains came from one sample sequenced in a study of cytomegalovirus exposure and HLA in healthy donors. 60 Vbeta and 13 Jbeta primers were used in PCR. The data were produced by immunoSEQ multiplex PCR, yet TCRdb's version contains in-frame clones alone and is incomplete. The listing records 45,000 to 70,000 clones. Input material: PBMCs. These receptors were taken from a woman aged 45-65 years in good health and CMV-seropositive.

The V and J genes are TRBV7-9 and TRBJ2-3; 8 bases match TRBD1. The CDR3 totals 15 residues. J gave up 2 bases and V 5 bases, and 6 bases lay outside the gene matches. Germline-derived CDR1 and CDR2 are SEHNR and FQNEAQ (reference sequence). CDR3 residues: CASSDRGPHTDTQYF. The CDR3 DNA follows: TGTGCCAGCAGCGACAGGGGTCCACACACAGATACGCAGTATTTT.

The chain employs TRBV6-5 and TRBJ1-2, with TRBD1 as a possible D gene (6 bases). Per germline, CDR1 MNHEY and CDR2 SVGAGI. The CDR3 runs to 13 residues. Trimming took 6 bases from V and 2 from J, leaving 10 bases between them. The CDR3, as DNA: TGTGCCAGCAGCCTCCAGGGGAACTATGGCTACACCTTC. Its protein product is CASSLQGNYGYTF.

CDR3 sequence (DNA): TGCGCCAGCAGCCACCTGACAGGGTACCCCTACGAGCAGTACTTC. Residues: CASSHLTGYPYEQYF. This chain uses TRBV4-1 with TRBJ2-7; 7 bases fit TRBD1. Germline assignment: CDR1 MGHRA and CDR2 YSYEKL. Trimming took 3 bases from V and 2 from J; bases not matched to a gene: 7. This CDR3 comprises 15 residues.

The chain joins TRBV11-1 to TRBJ2-2, with D unclear. This CDR3 has 12 amino acids. V was trimmed by 6 bases and J by 10 bases, leaving 12 bases between them. Germline V gene sequence: CDR1 SGHAT, CDR2 FQDESV (reference sequence). Here the CDR3 reads CASSLHREELFF. Here the CDR3 DNA reads TGTGCCAGCAGTTTACACCGAGAGGAGCTGTTTTTT.

The chain links TRBV28 to TRBJ2-7, with 7 bases fitting TRBD2. This CDR3 is built from 15 residues. Trimming took 2 bases from V and 3 from J; bases not matched to a gene: 7. Germline CDR1 reads MDHEN; CDR2 reads SYDVKM. CDR3 amino acids: CASSLAHGRLYEQYF. The CDR3 DNA follows: TGTGCCAGCAGTTTAGCCCACGGGAGGCTCTACGAGCAGTACTTC. Supplemented by reference TRBV28 and TRBJ2-7, the full variable domain reads DVKVTQSSRYLVKRTGEKVFLECVQDMDHENMFWYRQDPGLGLRLIYFSYDVKMKEKGDIPEGYSVSREKKERFSLILESASTNQTSMYLCASSLAHGRLYEQYFGPGTRLTVT.

The rearrangement joins TRBV7-9 to TRBJ2-1; tentatively, D is TRBD2 (5 bases). Trimming stripped 5 bases from V and 13 bases from J, with 21 bases between. CDR1 and CDR2 from the germline V gene are SEHNR and FQNEAQ (reference sequence). This CDR3 spans 14 amino acids. The CDR3 sequence is CASSQLGNPNGQFF. CDR3 coding DNA: TGTGCCAGCAGCCAACTCGGGAACCCCAACGGCCAGTTCTTC. Together with reference TRBV7-9 and TRBJ2-1, the CDR3 gives the full variable domain: DTGVSQNPRHKITKRGQNVTFRCDPISEHNRLYWYRQTLGQGPEFLTYFQNEAQLEKSRLLSDRFSAERPKGSFSTLEIQRTEQGDSAMYLCASSQLGNPNGQFFGPGTRLTVL.

This rearrangement joins TRBV5-6 to TRBJ2-7; D gene uncertain. Trimming stripped 2 bases from V and 2 bases from J, with 5 bases between. The germline gives CDR1 SGHDT, CDR2 YYEEEE. CDR3 size: 12 residues. The CDR3 DNA reads as TGTGCCAGCAGCTTAACTCCCTACGAGCAGTACTTC. Translation: CASSLTPYEQYF.

For the CDR3, the DNA is TGCAGCGTTGGGACAGGGTTCACTTACGAGCAGTACTTC. Its protein is CSVGTGFTYEQYF. The chain joins TRBV29-1 to TRBJ2-7; 8 bases fit TRBD1. CDR3 size: 13 residues. J lost 4 bases, V lost 4 bases, and 6 bases had no gene match. CDR1 and CDR2 (germline): SQVTM, ANQGSEA.

The chain carries TRBV9 and TRBJ2-7, with 9 bases matching TRBD2. Trimming cost V 6 bases and J 3 bases; bases outside gene matches: 4. Germline values: CDR1 SGDLS, CDR2 YYNGEE. This CDR3 region has 13 residues. CDR3 in DNA: TGTGCCAGCAACACAGCGGGGGGCTACGAGCAGTACTTC. It codes for CASNTAGGYEQYF.

The V and J genes are TRBV6-4 and TRBJ1-2; the match to TRBD1 covers 9 bases. Per germline, CDR1 MRHNA and CDR2 SNTAGT. This CDR3 has 13 residues. Trimming cost V 6 bases and J 5 bases; bases outside gene matches: 4. CDR3 amino acids: CASRQGAGYGYTF. The DNA of the CDR3 is TGTGCCAGCAGACAGGGGGCAGGGTATGGCTACACCTTC.

The V and J genes are TRBV5-1 and TRBJ2-3, with 10 bases identical to TRBD1. The germline gives CDR1 SGHRS, CDR2 YFSETQ. This CDR3 is 16 amino acids long. The ends lost 0 bases at V and 5 bases at J; junction bases unmatched: 6. In DNA, the CDR3 is TGCGCCAGCAGCTTGGGTCGCGGGACAGGGGAAGATACGCAGTATTTT. Translation gives CASSLGRGTGEDTQYF.

The V gene is TRBV5-1, the J gene TRBJ2-7; the match to TRBD1 covers 8 bases. The ends lost 4 bases at V and 2 bases at J; junction bases unmatched: 11. In germline, CDR1 is SGHRS, CDR2 YFSETQ. The CDR3 runs 16 residues. The CDR3 DNA is TGCGCCAGCAGCGTAAACTCGGACAGGGCCCCCTACGAGCAGTACTTC. Protein product: CASSVNSDRAPYEQYF.

This chain uses TRBV7-2 with TRBJ1-3; the match to TRBD1 covers 7 bases. CDR3 length: 15 amino acids. The V and J ends lost 1 base and 4 bases, in that order; junction bases with no gene match: 4. Germline V gene data show CDR1 as SGHTA and CDR2 as FQGNSA. In DNA form, the CDR3 reads TGTGCCAGCAGCTTAGTAAGGGGGCAAGGAAACACCATATATTTT. It is translated as CASSLVRGQGNTIYF.

The rearrangement uses TRBV11-2 and TRBJ1-1; D unclear. Germline V gene lookup returns CDR1 SGHAT and CDR2 FQNNGV. V gave up 4 bases and J gave up 3 bases, with 12 bases separating them. The length of the CDR3 is 14 residues. CDR3: CASSWTLGDTEAFF. Here the CDR3 DNA reads TGTGCCAGCAGCTGGACCCTCGGGGACACTGAAGCTTTCTTT.

The chain couples TRBV5-4 to TRBJ2-5, with TRBD1 matching 9 bases. The DNA end is a closer match to TRBJ2-7, so the J assignment may be wrong. Germline lookup yields CDR1 SGHNT and CDR2 YYREEE (reference sequence). The CDR3 has 14 amino acids. The CDR3 loop reads CASSSNRGLYEQYF. The CDR3 DNA is TGTGCCAGCAGCTCCAACAGGGGGCTCTACGAGCAGTACTTC.

The chain joins TRBV7-3 to TRBJ1-1, with TRBD1 matching over 7 bases. The germline V gene has CDR1 SGHTA and CDR2 FQGTGA. V trimming: 5 bases; J trimming: 2 bases; junction bases outside the gene matches: 5. The CDR3 covers 14 residues. The CDR3 spells CASSLDRVNTEAFF. The CDR3 nucleotides read TGTGCCAGCAGCCTAGACAGGGTTAACACTGAAGCTTTCTTT. Drawing the rest from reference TRBV7-3 and TRBJ1-1, the complete variable domain is GAGVSQTPSNKVTEKGKYVELRCDPISGHTALYWYRQSLGQGPEFLIYFQGTGAADDSGLPNDRFFAVRPEGSVSTLKIQRTERGDSAVYLCASSLDRVNTEAFFGQGTRLTVV.

The chain has TRBV18 and TRBJ1-2, with 7 positions matching TRBD1. V was clipped by 1 base and J by 2 bases; unmatched bases: 13. This CDR3 is built from 18 residues. Germline V gives CDR1 KGHSH, CDR2 LQKENI. CDR3 protein: CASSPRRDSSYLNYGYTF. The CDR3 coding sequence is TGTGCCAGCTCACCACGCCGGGACAGCTCGTATCTCAACTATGGCTACACCTTC.

The chain is built from TRBV14 and TRBJ2-3, with 11 bases fitting TRBD2. The CDR3 has 15 residues. Germline V lookup: CDR1 SGHDN, CDR2 FVKESK. The trim removed 4 bases at V and 5 bases at J, leaving 5 bases unmatched. CDR3 residues: CASSRLAGGGDTQYF. The DNA of the CDR3 is TGTGCCAGCAGCCGCCTAGCGGGAGGTGGAGATACGCAGTATTTT.

The J gene is TRBJ1-1, the V gene TRBV7-2; TRBD1 matches at 7 bases. V dropped 0 bases and J dropped 4; count of bases not matched to a gene: 8. The V gene's germline CDR1 is SGHTA and CDR2 FQGNSA. There are 16 residues in the CDR3. DNA for the CDR3: TGTGCCAGCAGCTTAGCGGGCAGGGGGGTAAGCACTGAAGCTTTCTTT. It codes for CASSLAGRGVSTEAFF.

V is TRBV18 and J is TRBJ2-3; 8 bases are a match to TRBD2. The V gene's germline CDR1 is KGHSH and CDR2 LQKENI. V dropped 7 bases and J dropped 3; count of bases not matched to a gene: 6. This CDR3 contains 14 residues. CDR3 sequence reads: CASLPGGATDTQYF. CDR3 nucleotides: TGTGCCAGCTTACCGGGGGGGGCAACAGATACGCAGTATTTT.

The chain combines TRBV28 with TRBJ2-7, with D maybe TRBD1 (5 bases). There are 15 residues in the CDR3. V was pared by 7 bases and J by 2 bases, with 18 bases between. Germline CDR1 reads MDHEN; CDR2 reads SYDVKM. Here the CDR3 reads CASINQPRVAYEQYF. The CDR3 region has the DNA TGTGCCAGCATTAATCAGCCCAGGGTGGCCTACGAGCAGTACTTC.

This rearrangement joins TRBV14 to TRBJ2-2, with 13 bases identical to TRBD2. This CDR3 spans 15 amino acids. V lost 5 bases and J lost 5; bases outside the gene matches: 2. Germline CDR1 reads SGHDN; CDR2 reads FVKESK. CDR3 region: CASSILAGGTGELFF. The CDR3 nucleotides read TGTGCCAGCAGCATACTAGCGGGAGGGACCGGGGAGCTGTTTTTT.

This chain connects TRBV4-1 to TRBJ1-6, with unresolved D. The CDR3 loop spans 15 amino acids. Trimming shortened V by 1 base and J by 9 bases, and 13 bases separated the two germline ends. The germline gives CDR1 MGHRA, CDR2 YSYEKL. The CDR3 here is CASSQVFKLGSPLHF. The DNA for the CDR3 is TGCGCCAGCAGCCAAGTCTTTAAGCTCGGTTCACCCCTCCACTTT.

The V call is TRBV18, the J call TRBJ1-6; 7 nucleotides align to TRBD1. Germline CDR1 is KGHSH and CDR2 is LQKENI. The CDR3 runs 15 residues. V was clipped by 5 bases and J by 6 bases; unmatched bases: 7. CDR3 loop: CASSTTRDSNSPLHF. The CDR3 DNA reads as TGTGCCAGCTCAACCACAAGGGACAGTAATTCACCCCTCCACTTT.